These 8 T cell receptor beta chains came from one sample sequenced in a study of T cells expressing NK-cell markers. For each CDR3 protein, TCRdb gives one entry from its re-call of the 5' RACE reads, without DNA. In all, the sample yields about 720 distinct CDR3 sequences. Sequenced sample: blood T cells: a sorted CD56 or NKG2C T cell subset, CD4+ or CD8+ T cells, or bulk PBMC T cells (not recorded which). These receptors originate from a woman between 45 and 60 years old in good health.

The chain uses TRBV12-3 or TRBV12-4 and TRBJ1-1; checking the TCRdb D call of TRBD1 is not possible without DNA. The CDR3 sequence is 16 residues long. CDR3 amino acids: CASSPSDGTLNTEAFF.

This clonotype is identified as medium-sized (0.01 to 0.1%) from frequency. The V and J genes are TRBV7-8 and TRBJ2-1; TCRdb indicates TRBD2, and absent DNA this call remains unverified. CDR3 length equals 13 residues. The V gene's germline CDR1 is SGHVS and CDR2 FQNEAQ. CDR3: CASEERESGEQFF.

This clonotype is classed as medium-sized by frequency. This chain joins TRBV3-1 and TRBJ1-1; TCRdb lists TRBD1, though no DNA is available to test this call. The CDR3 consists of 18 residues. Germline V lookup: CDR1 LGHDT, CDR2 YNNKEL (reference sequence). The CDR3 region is CASSPGWGENFMNTEAFF.

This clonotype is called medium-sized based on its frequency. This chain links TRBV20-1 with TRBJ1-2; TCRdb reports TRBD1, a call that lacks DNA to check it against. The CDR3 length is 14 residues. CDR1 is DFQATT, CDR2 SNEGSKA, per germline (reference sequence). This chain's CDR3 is CSARETGGIYGYTF.

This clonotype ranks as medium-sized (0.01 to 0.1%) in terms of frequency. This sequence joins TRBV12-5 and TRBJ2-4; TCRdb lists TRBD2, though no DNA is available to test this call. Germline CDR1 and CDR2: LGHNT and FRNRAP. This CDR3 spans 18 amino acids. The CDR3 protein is CASGLVLLREGVKNIQYF.

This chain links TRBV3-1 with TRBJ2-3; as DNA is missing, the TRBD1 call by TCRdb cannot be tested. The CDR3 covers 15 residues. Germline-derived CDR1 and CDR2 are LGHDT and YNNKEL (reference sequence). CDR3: CASSQRGEWTDTQYF.

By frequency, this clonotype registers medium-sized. This chain's CDR3 is CASSLRTPYTEAFF. The chain couples TRBV11-2 to TRBJ1-1. Germline-derived CDR1 and CDR2 are SGHAT and FQNNGV. The CDR3 consists of 14 residues.

The CDR3 loop is CASSLEVPGLAGNTIYF. The genes are TRBV11-2 and TRBJ1-3. The CDR3 consists of 17 residues. Germline-derived CDR1 and CDR2 are SGHAT and FQNNGV.